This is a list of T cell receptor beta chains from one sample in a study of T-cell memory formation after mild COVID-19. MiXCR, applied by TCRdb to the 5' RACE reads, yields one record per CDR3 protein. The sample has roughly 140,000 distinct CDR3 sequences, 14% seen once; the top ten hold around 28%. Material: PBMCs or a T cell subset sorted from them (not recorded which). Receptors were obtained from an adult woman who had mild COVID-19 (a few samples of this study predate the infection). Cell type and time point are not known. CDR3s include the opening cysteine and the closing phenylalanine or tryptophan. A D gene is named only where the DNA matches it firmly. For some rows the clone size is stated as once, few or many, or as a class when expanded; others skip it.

CDR3aa: CSVDKGTDTQYF; CDR3nt: TGCAGCGTTGACAAGGGTACAGATACGCAGTATTTT; d_gene: -; v_gene: TRBV29-1; abundance: -; j_gene: TRBJ2-3
CDR3aa: CASSPTGLGISATEAFF; CDR3nt: TGTGCCAGCTCACCGACAGGTCTAGGGATTTCAGCGACTGAAGCTTTCTTT; d_gene: -; v_gene: TRBV18; abundance: few; j_gene: TRBJ1-1
CDR3aa: CASSVLSGAITGELFF; CDR3nt: TGTGCCAGCAGCGTATTGAGCGGAGCCATCACCGGGGAGCTGTTTTTT; d_gene: -; v_gene: TRBV9; abundance: many; j_gene: TRBJ2-2
CDR3aa: CAISDAEGDYEQYF; CDR3nt: TGTGCCATCAGTGATGCGGAAGGGGACTACGAGCAGTACTTC; d_gene: -; v_gene: TRBV10-3; abundance: -; j_gene: TRBJ2-7
CDR3aa: CASSVAAGMETQYF; CDR3nt: TGTGCCAGCAGCGTAGCGGCAGGGATGGAGACCCAGTACTTC; d_gene: -; v_gene: TRBV9; abundance: -; j_gene: TRBJ2-5
CDR3aa: CSARLQGDYGYTF; CDR3nt: TGCAGTGCTAGATTACAGGGGGACTATGGCTACACCTTC; d_gene: TRBD1; v_gene: TRBV20-1; abundance: few; j_gene: TRBJ1-2
CDR3aa: CSATGQGYEQYF; CDR3nt: TGCAGCGCCACGGGACAGGGCTACGAGCAGTACTTC; d_gene: TRBD1; v_gene: TRBV29-1; abundance: few; j_gene: TRBJ2-7
CDR3aa: CSARDGLAGGRGNEQFF; CDR3nt: TGCAGTGCTAGAGATGGTCTAGCGGGGGGGCGTGGTAATGAGCAGTTCTTC; d_gene: TRBD2; v_gene: TRBV20-1; abundance: few; j_gene: TRBJ2-1
CDR3aa: CASSQGQNSYEQYF; CDR3nt: TGCGCCAGCAGCCAAGGGCAGAACTCCTACGAGCAGTACTTC; d_gene: -; v_gene: TRBV4-1; abundance: many; j_gene: TRBJ2-7
CDR3aa: CASSLTSGGADTQYF; CDR3nt: TGTGCCAGCAGTTTGACTAGCGGAGGCGCAGATACGCAGTATTTT; d_gene: TRBD2; v_gene: TRBV27; abundance: few; j_gene: TRBJ2-3
CDR3aa: CASSYGPGNEQFF; CDR3nt: TGTGCCAGCAGTTACGGGCCGGGAAATGAGCAGTTCTTC; d_gene: -; v_gene: TRBV6-5; abundance: -; j_gene: TRBJ2-1
CDR3aa: CASSFGGEGTGELFF; CDR3nt: TGTGCCAGCAGTTTCGGGGGAGAGGGCACCGGGGAGCTGTTTTTT; d_gene: -; v_gene: TRBV12-3/TRBV12-4; abundance: few; j_gene: TRBJ2-2
CDR3aa: CASSHSREVGYTF; CDR3nt: TGTGCCAGCAGCCACTCCAGGGAGGTTGGCTACACCTTC; d_gene: -; v_gene: TRBV4-2; abundance: -; j_gene: TRBJ1-2
CDR3aa: CASSQVALRGNTEAFF; CDR3nt: TGTGCCAGCAGCCAAGTGGCGTTGAGGGGTAACACTGAAGCTTTCTTT; d_gene: -; v_gene: TRBV3-1; abundance: few; j_gene: TRBJ1-1
CDR3aa: CASSSTPGNSVVYGYTF; CDR3nt: TGCGCCAGCAGCTCGACCCCCGGCAACTCGGTCGTCTATGGCTACACCTTC; d_gene: -; v_gene: TRBV5-1; abundance: -; j_gene: TRBJ1-2
CDR3aa: CASSVAGGVDEKLFF; CDR3nt: TGTGCCAGCAGCGTAGCCGGAGGTGTCGATGAAAAACTGTTTTTT; d_gene: -; v_gene: TRBV9; abundance: few; j_gene: TRBJ1-4
CDR3aa: CASSLAKGGGSADTQYF; CDR3nt: TGTGCCAGCAGCTTAGCGAAGGGCGGGGGTAGCGCAGATACGCAGTATTTT; d_gene: TRBD2; v_gene: TRBV7-6; abundance: -; j_gene: TRBJ2-3
CDR3aa: CASSPTDSYNEQFF; CDR3nt: TGTGCCAGCAGCCCGACGGACAGTTACAATGAGCAGTTCTTC; d_gene: -; v_gene: TRBV14; abundance: -; j_gene: TRBJ2-1
CDR3aa: CASSGTGQGKSEQYF; CDR3nt: TGTGCCAGCAGTGGAACGGGACAGGGTAAGAGTGAGCAGTACTTC; d_gene: TRBD1; v_gene: TRBV27; abundance: -; j_gene: TRBJ2-7
CDR3aa: CATSRGLAGENEQFF; CDR3nt: TGTGCCACCAGCAGGGGACTAGCGGGAGAGAATGAGCAGTTCTTC; d_gene: TRBD2; v_gene: TRBV15; abundance: few; j_gene: TRBJ2-1
CDR3aa: CASSLSRGFNEQFF; CDR3nt: TGTGCCAGCAGCTTATCTCGGGGTTTCAATGAGCAGTTCTTC; d_gene: -; v_gene: TRBV11-2; abundance: many; j_gene: TRBJ2-1
CDR3aa: CASSPASGAENEQFF; CDR3nt: TGTGCCAGCAGCCCTGCTTCGGGCGCCGAAAATGAGCAGTTCTTC; d_gene: -; v_gene: TRBV9; abundance: -; j_gene: TRBJ2-1
CDR3aa: CASSLAPWGANYEQYF; CDR3nt: TGTGCCAGCAGCTTAGCGCCGTGGGGGGCGAACTACGAGCAGTACTTC; d_gene: -; v_gene: TRBV11-1; abundance: few; j_gene: TRBJ2-7
CDR3aa: CASSSLARGLTYEQYF; CDR3nt: TGTGCCAGCAGCTCTCTCGCCAGGGGACTAACCTACGAGCAGTACTTC; d_gene: -; v_gene: TRBV7-9; abundance: few; j_gene: TRBJ2-7
CDR3aa: CASSPGLGFYEQYF; CDR3nt: TGTGCCAGCAGTCCGGGACTAGGTTTCTACGAGCAGTACTTC; d_gene: TRBD2; v_gene: TRBV5-6; abundance: many; j_gene: TRBJ2-7
CDR3aa: CASSPMRDGRETQYF; CDR3nt: TGTGCCAGCAGCCCGATGAGGGATGGGAGGGAGACCCAGTACTTC; d_gene: -; v_gene: TRBV11-3; abundance: -; j_gene: TRBJ2-5
CDR3aa: CSARGKRSYEQYF; CDR3nt: TGCAGTGCTAGGGGGAAGAGGTCCTACGAGCAGTACTTC; d_gene: -; v_gene: TRBV20-1; abundance: few; j_gene: TRBJ2-7
CDR3aa: CASSQDLGGTGETQYF; CDR3nt: TGTGCCAGCAGCCAAGATTTGGGGGGCACGGGGGAGACCCAGTACTTC; d_gene: -; v_gene: TRBV4-2; abundance: few; j_gene: TRBJ2-5
CDR3aa: CSVGSSSGTGELFF; CDR3nt: TGCAGCGTTGGATCCTCCAGCGGGACCGGGGAGCTGTTTTTT; d_gene: -; v_gene: TRBV29-1; abundance: few; j_gene: TRBJ2-2
CDR3aa: CASSETGTPYNEQFF; CDR3nt: TGTGCCAGCAGCGAAACCGGGACTCCCTACAATGAGCAGTTCTTC; d_gene: -; v_gene: TRBV9; abundance: few; j_gene: TRBJ2-1
CDR3aa: CASSNTVRALLSNEKLFF; CDR3nt: TGTGCCAGCAGCAATACAGTGCGCGCTCTCCTCAGTAATGAAAAACTGTTTTTT; d_gene: -; v_gene: TRBV7-9; abundance: -; j_gene: TRBJ1-4
CDR3aa: CASSTGTAGYEQYF; CDR3nt: TGTGCCAGCAGCACCGGGACAGCTGGCTACGAGCAGTACTTC; d_gene: TRBD1; v_gene: TRBV9; abundance: -; j_gene: TRBJ2-7
CDR3aa: CASSDLAGGSEQFF; CDR3nt: TGTGCCAGCAGTGACTTGGCGGGGGGGAGTGAGCAGTTCTTC; d_gene: TRBD2; v_gene: TRBV6-4; abundance: -; j_gene: TRBJ2-1